Only a few counts were recorded for the clone carrying this TCR beta chain. Antigen specificity is unknown. These data originate in a study of vaccination and CD4 T cells after COVID-19. Study-wide results and limits: A comparatively limited set of convalescent patients was examined, with no early post-infection timepoints.

Germline trimming cut 2 bases from V and 5 bases from J; bases unmatched to any gene: 3. The CDR3 contains 15 residues. The germline gives CDR1 MNHEY, CDR2 SVGAGI. As for treatment: approximately 11-day PBMC culture with coronavirus spike peptide pools or control peptides (ViraFEST assay). Expanded clonotypes were found by TCR sequencing after peptide-pool stimulation (ViraFEST). PCR tests turned positive between March and December 2020, before US Alpha, Beta and Delta variants. Cultured CD4+ T-cell DNA underwent Oncomine TCR Beta short-read sequencing. In TCRdb, the PCR reads were re-called with MiXCR into one record per CDR3 protein. The table has some 13,000 distinct CDR3 sequences, roughly 37% seen once.

Sequencing input: CD4+ T cells from blood, cultured in vitro. This TCR derives from a human donor who had recovered from COVID-19. The chain employs TRBV6-5 and TRBJ2-5; 12 bases are a match to TRBD2. CDR3 amino acids: CASSYAGTSGETQYF. The CDR3 bases are TGTGCCAGCAGTTACGCCGGGACTAGCGGGGAGACCCAGTACTTC.